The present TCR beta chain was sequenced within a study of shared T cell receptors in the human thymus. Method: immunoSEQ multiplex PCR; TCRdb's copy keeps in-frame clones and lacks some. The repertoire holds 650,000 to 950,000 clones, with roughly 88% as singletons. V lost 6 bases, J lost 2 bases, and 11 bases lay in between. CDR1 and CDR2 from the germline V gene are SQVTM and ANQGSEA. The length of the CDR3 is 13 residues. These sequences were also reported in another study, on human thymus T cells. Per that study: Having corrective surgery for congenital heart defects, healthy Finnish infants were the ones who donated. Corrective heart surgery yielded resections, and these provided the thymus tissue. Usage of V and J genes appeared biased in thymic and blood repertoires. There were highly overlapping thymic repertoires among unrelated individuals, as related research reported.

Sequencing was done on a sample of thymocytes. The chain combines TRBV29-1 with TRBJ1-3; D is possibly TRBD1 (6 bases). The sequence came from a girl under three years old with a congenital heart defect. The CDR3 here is CSVLSGAGNTIYF. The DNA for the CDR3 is TGCAGCGTCCTATCAGGGGCTGGAAACACCATATATTTT.